This entry is about one TCR beta chain. What it binds is unknown. With 7 bases removed from V and 4 bases from J, the gap between germline ends came to 13 bases. The CDR3 consists of 13 residues. This sample was included in a study of response to subunit inactivated influenza vaccine. TCRdb reprocessed the RT-PCR reads with MiXCR, giving one entry per CDR3 protein. The sample contains 300,000 to 350,000 distinct CDR3 sequences, 22% of which appear only once. Regarding the study as a whole: Few additional T cells are recruited per seasonal influenza vaccination, authors suggested.

The sequence derives from a man between 50 and 75 years old who received an inactivated influenza vaccine. The rearrangement links TRBV12-3 or TRBV12-4 to TRBJ1-1; D gene ambiguous. The input for sequencing was PBMCs from blood, taken approximately 22 months after vaccination. Here the CDR3 DNA reads TGTGCCAGCACCCTCGCCTGGGGCACTGAAGCTTTCTTT. It specifies CASTLAWGTEAFF.